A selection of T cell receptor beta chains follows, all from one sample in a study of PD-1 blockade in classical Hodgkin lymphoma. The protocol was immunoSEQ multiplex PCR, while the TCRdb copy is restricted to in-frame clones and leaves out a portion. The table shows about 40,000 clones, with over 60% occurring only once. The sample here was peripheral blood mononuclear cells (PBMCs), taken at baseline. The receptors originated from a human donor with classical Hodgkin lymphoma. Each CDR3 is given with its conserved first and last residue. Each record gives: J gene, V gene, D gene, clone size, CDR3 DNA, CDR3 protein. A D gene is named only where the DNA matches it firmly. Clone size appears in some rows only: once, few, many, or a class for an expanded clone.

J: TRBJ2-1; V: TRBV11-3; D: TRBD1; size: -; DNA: TGTGCCAGCAGCTTGGACAGGGCCTACAATGAGCAGTTCTTC; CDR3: CASSLDRAYNEQFF
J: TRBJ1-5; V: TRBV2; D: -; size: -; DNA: TGTGCCAGCAAGCGGGACACCCATAGCAATCAGCCCCAGCATTTT; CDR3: CASKRDTHSNQPQHF
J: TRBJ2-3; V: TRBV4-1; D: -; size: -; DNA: TGCGCCAGCAGCAAACCCGGGACTCTCACAGATACGCAGTATTTT; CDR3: CASSKPGTLTDTQYF
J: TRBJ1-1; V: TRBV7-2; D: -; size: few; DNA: TGTGCCAGCAGCCAACAGGGAGCCTCTGAAGCTTTCTTT; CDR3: CASSQQGASEAFF
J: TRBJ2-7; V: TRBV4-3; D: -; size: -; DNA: TGCGCCAGCAGCCAAGAAATCCCATCGGGGTCAGGGTACTACGAGCAGTACTTC; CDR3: CASSQEIPSGSGYYEQYF
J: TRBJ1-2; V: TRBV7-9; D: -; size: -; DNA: TGTGCCAGCAGCTTAGGTCTCGCGAACGGCTACACCTTC; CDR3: CASSLGLANGYTF
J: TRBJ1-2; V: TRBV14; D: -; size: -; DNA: TGTGCCAGCAGTCCAGGGGCCCTCTATGGCTACACCTTC; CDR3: CASSPGALYGYTF
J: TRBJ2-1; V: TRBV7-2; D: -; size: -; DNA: TGTGCCAGCAGCTTCGCGACGTCCGGGAGACTATCCTACAATGAGCAGTTCTTC; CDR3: CASSFATSGRLSYNEQFF
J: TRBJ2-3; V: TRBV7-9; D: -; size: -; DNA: TGTGCCAGCAGCTATCGGGACGGCCTCACAGATACGCAGTATTTT; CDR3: CASSYRDGLTDTQYF
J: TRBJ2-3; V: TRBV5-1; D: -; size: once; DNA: TGCGCCAGCAGCTTGGCCGGGGGGCACACAGATACGCAGTATTTT; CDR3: CASSLAGGHTDTQYF
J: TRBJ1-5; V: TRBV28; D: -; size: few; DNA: TGTGCCAGCACGAGAGGAGGGGCACTAAGCAATCAGCCCCAGCATTTT; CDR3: CASTRGGALSNQPQHF
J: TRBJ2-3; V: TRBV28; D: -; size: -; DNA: TGTGCCAGCAGTTTAACCGACAGATTCTCCACAGATACGCAGTATTTT; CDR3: CASSLTDRFSTDTQYF
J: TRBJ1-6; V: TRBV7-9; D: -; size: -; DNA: TGTGCCAGCAGCTTAGAATTACCGCCCCTCCACTTT; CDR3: CASSLELPPLHF
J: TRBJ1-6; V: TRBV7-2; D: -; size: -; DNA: TGTGCCAGCAGCTTAGAGACCCTCTCCCGGGTAACCTATAATTCACCCCTCCACTTT; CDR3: CASSLETLSRVTYNSPLHF
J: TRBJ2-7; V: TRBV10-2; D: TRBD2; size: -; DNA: TGCGCCAGCGCCTTCCCAACTAGCGGCACCTCCTACGAGCAGTACTTC; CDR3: CASAFPTSGTSYEQYF
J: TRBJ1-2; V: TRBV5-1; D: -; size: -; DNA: TGCGCCAGCAGCTTAAGGTCAGATGATAACTATGGCTACACCTTC; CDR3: CASSLRSDDNYGYTF
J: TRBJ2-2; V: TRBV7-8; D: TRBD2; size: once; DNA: TGTGCCAGCAGCTTAGCCTTGGCGGGAGGGCGTACCGGGGAGCTGTTTTTT; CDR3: CASSLALAGGRTGELFF